This T cell receptor beta chain originates from a study of Tregs in tolerant kidney transplant recipients. Only in-frame clones appear in the TCRdb table, and some are missing; sequencing was by immunoSEQ multiplex PCR. The data show around 75,000 clones, around 90% seen once. Remarks on this clone: The antigen is unknown.

The germline gives CDR1 SGDLS, CDR2 YYNGEE. This CDR3 is 17 amino acids long. The V gene end was trimmed by 4 bases and the J gene end by 1 base; junction bases not matched to a gene: 12. Thawed PBMCs were FACS-sorted into unstimulated CD4+CD25+CD127- regulatory T cells, CD4+CD25- non-regulatory cells, CD4 and CD8 cells. The study's findings and limits: Changing PCR primers prevented nucleotide comparison between some patients' samples.

The receptor was isolated from a human donor who received a combined kidney and bone marrow transplant. V is TRBV9 and J is TRBJ1-2; 8 nucleotides align to TRBD1. The material sequenced was CD4+ T cells from blood, taken before the transplant. CDR3 bases: TGTGCCAGCAGCTTACTTGGACAGGGAGGTCTTAACTATGGCTACACCTTC. Its protein is CASSLLGQGGLNYGYTF.